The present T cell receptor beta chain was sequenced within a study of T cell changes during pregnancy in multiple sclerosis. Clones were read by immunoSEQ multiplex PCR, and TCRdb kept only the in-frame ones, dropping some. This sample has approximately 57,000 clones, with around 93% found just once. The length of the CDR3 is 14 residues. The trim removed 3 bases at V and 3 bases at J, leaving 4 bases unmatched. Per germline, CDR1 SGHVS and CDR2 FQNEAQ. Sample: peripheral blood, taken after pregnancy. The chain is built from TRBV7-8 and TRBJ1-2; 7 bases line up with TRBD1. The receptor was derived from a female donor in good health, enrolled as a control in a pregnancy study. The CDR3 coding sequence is TGTGCCAGCAGCTTCACCGGGACAGACTATGGCTACACCTTC. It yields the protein CASSFTGTDYGYTF.